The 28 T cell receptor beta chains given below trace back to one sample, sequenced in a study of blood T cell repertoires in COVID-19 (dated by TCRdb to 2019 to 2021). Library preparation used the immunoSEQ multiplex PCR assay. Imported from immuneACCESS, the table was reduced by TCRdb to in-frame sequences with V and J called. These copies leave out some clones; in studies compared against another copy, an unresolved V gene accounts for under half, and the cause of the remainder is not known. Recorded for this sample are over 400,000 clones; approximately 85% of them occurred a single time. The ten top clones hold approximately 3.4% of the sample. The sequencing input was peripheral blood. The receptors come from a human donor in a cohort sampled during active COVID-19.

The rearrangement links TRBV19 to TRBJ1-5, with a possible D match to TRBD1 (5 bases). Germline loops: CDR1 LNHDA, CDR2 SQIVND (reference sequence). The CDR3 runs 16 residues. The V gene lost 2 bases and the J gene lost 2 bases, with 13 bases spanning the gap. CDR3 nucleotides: TGTGCCAGTAGTATATTTGGTGCGGGGGGCAATCAGCCCCAGCATTTT. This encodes CASSIFGAGGNQPQHF.

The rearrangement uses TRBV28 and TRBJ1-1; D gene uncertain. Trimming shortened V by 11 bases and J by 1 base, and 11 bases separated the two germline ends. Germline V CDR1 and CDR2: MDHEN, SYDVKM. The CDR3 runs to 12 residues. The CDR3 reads CAGSSGNTEAFF. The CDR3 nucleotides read TGTGCCGGAAGCTCGGGGAACACTGAAGCTTTCTTT.

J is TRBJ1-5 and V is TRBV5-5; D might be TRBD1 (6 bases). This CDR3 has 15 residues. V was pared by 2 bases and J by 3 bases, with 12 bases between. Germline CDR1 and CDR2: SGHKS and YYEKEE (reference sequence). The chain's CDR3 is CASSFRTVNNQPQHF. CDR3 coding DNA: TGTGCCAGCAGCTTCAGGACAGTGAACAATCAGCCCCAGCATTTT.

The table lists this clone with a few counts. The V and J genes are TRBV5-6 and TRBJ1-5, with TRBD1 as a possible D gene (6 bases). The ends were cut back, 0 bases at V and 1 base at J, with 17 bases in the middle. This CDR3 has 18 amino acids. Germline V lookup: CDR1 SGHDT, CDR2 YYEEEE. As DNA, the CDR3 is TGTGCCAGCAGCTTGGGCGCCGGATTTACAGGGAGCAATCAGCCCCAGCATTTT. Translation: CASSLGAGFTGSNQPQHF.

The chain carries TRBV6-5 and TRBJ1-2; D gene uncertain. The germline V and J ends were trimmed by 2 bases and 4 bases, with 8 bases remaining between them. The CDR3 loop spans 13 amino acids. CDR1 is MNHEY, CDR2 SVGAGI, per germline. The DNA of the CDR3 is TGTGCCAGCAGTTACGCGGGTGTCTATGGCTACACCTTC. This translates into CASSYAGVYGYTF.

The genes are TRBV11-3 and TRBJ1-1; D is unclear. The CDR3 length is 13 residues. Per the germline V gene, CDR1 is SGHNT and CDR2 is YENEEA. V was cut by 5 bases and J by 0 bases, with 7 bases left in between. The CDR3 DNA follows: TGTGCCAGCAGCCGGGATCTGAACACTGAAGCTTTCTTT. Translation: CASSRDLNTEAFF.

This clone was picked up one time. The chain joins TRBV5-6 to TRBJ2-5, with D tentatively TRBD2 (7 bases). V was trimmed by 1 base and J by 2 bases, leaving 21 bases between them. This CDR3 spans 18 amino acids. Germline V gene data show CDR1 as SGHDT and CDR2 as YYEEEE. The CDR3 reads CASSLLGGDPRGQETQYF. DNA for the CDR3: TGTGCCAGCAGCTTGTTGGGGGGGGACCCCAGGGGACAAGAGACCCAGTACTTC.

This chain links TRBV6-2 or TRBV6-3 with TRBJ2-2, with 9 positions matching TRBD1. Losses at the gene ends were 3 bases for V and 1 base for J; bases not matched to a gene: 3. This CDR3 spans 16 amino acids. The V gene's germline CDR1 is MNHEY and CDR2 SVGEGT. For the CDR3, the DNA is TGTGCCAGCAGTTATCCGGGACAGGGGAACACCGGGGAGCTGTTTTTT. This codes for CASSYPGQGNTGELFF.

Here the CDR3 reads CASSAGTGEHNYGYTF. Written as DNA, the CDR3 is TGTGCCAGCAGCGCAGGGACAGGGGAACATAACTATGGCTACACCTTC. The chain carries TRBV9 and TRBJ1-2; 10 bases fit TRBD1. Germline-derived CDR1 and CDR2 are SGDLS and YYNGEE. V trimming: 3 bases; J trimming: 1 base; junction bases outside the gene matches: 6. The CDR3 covers 16 residues.

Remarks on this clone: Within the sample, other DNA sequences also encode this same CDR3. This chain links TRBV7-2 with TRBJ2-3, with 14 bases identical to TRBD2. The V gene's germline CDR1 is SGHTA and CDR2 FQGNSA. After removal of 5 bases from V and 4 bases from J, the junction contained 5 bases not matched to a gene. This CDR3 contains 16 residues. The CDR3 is CASSLGLAGGADTQYF. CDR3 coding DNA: TGTGCCAGCAGCCTCGGACTAGCGGGAGGAGCAGATACGCAGTATTTT.

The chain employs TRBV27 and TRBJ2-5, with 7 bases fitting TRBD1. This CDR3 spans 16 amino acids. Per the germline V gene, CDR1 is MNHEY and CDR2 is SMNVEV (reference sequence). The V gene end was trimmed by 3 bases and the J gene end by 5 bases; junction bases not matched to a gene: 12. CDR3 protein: CASSFDRVQSVETQYF. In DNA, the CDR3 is TGTGCCAGCAGTTTCGACAGGGTACAGTCTGTGGAGACCCAGTACTTC.

The CDR3 is CASSSGQTHEQYF. The CDR3 DNA reads TGTGCCAGCAGTTCGGGACAGACCCACGAGCAGTACTTC. The J gene is TRBJ2-7, the V gene TRBV6-4, with 7 bases aligning to TRBD1. Trimming took 5 bases from V and 5 from J; bases not matched to a gene: 6. Germline-derived CDR1 and CDR2 are MRHNA and SNTAGT. The CDR3 has 13 amino acids.

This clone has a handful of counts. Here the CDR3 DNA reads TGTGCCACCAGTGATTTGGGCAGGGATGCTGGAGCTTTCTTT. Amino acid sequence: CATSDLGRDAGAFF. The chain couples TRBV24-1 to TRBJ1-1; D is possibly TRBD1 (5 bases). Trimming cost V 0 bases and J 10 bases, with 14 bases left between them. Germline CDR1 is KGHDR and CDR2 is SFDVKD. The CDR3 covers 14 residues.

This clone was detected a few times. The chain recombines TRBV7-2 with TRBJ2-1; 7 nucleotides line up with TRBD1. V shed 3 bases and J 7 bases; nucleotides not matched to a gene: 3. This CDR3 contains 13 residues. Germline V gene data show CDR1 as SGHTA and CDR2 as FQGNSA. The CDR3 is CASSLDRRNEQFF. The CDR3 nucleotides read TGTGCCAGCAGCTTGGACAGGCGGAATGAGCAGTTCTTC.

CDR3 amino acids: CSVASLAAETDTQYF. CDR3 bases: TGCAGCGTGGCTTCACTAGCGGCGGAGACAGATACGCAGTATTTT. V and J are TRBV29-1 and TRBJ2-3, with 8 positions matching TRBD2. The ends lost 6 bases at V and 3 bases at J; junction bases unmatched: 11. Germline V gene lookup returns CDR1 SQVTM and CDR2 ANQGSEA. The CDR3 consists of 15 residues.

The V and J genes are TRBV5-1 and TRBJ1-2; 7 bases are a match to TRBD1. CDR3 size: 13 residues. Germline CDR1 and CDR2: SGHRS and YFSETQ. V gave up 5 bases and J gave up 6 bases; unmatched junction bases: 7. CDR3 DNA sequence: TGCGCCAGCAGGGCTACAGGGGCGCATGGCTACACCTTC. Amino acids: CASRATGAHGYTF.

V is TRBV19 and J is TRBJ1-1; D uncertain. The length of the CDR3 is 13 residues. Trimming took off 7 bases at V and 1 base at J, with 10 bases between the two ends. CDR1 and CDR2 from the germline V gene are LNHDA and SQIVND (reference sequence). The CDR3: CASTNSRNTEAFF. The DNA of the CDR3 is TGTGCCAGTACGAACAGCAGGAACACTGAAGCTTTCTTT.

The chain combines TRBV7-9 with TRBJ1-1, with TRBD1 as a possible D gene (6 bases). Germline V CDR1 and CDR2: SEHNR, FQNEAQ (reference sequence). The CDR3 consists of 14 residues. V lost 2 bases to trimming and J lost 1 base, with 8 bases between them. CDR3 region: CASSLTQGNTEAFF. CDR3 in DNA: TGTGCCAGCAGCTTAACACAGGGGAACACTGAAGCTTTCTTT.

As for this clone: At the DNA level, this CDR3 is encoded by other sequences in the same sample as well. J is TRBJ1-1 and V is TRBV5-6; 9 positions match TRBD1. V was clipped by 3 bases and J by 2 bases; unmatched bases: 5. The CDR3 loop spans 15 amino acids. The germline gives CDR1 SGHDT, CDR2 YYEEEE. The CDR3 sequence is CASSSGTGGNTEAFF. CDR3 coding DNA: TGTGCCAGCAGCTCAGGAACAGGGGGCAACACTGAAGCTTTCTTT.

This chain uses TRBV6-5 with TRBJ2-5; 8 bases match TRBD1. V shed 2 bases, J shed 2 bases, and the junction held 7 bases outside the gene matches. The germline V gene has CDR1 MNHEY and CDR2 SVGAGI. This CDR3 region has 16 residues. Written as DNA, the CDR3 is TGTGCCAGCAGTTACGGGGACAGGCCGAGACAAGAGACCCAGTACTTC. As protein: CASSYGDRPRQETQYF.

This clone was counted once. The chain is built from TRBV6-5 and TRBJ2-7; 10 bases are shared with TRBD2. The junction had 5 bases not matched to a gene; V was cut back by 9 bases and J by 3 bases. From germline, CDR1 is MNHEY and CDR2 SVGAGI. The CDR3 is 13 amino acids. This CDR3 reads CARSSGRYYEQYF. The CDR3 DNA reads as TGTGCCAGGTCTAGCGGGAGATACTACGAGCAGTACTTC.

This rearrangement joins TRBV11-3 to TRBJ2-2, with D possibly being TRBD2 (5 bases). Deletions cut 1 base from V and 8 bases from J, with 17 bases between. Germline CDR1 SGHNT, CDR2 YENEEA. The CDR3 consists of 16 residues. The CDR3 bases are TGTGCCAGCAGCTTAGTTACCGGGATTTCGGGTGGGGAGCTGTTTTTT. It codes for CASSLVTGISGGELFF.

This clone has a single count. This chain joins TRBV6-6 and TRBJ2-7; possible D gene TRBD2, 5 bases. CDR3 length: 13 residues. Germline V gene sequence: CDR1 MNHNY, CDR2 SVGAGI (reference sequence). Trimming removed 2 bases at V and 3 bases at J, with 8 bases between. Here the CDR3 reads CASSYRERYEQYF. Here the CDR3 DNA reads TGTGCCAGCAGTTACAGGGAGCGCTACGAGCAGTACTTC.

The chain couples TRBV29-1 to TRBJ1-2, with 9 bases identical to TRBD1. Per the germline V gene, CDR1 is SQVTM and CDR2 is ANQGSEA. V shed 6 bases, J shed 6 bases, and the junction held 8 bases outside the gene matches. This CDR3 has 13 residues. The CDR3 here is CSVLKTGGDGYTF. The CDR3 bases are TGCAGCGTCCTAAAGACAGGGGGGGATGGCTACACCTTC.

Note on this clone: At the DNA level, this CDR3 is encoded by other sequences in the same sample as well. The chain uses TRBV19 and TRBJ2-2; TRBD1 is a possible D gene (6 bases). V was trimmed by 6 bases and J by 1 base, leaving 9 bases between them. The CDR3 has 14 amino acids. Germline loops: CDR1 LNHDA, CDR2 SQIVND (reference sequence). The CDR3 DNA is TGTGCCAGTAGCCCGGACAGGAACACCGGGGAGCTGTTTTTT. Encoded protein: CASSPDRNTGELFF.

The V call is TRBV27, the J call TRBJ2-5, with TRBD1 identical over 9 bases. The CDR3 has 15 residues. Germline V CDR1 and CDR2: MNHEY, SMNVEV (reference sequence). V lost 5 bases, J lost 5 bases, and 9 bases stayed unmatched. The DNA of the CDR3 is TGTGCCAGCAGTCCCTGGGACAGGGTGGGCGAGACCCAGTACTTC. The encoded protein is CASSPWDRVGETQYF.

CDR3: CASSSRDTGTGELFF. The DNA of the CDR3 is TGTGCCAGCAGCTCCAGGGACACGGGGACCGGGGAGCTGTTTTTT. The V and J genes are TRBV11-3 and TRBJ2-2; D perhaps matches TRBD1 (6 bases). This CDR3 region has 15 residues. V gave up 4 bases and J gave up 5 bases, with 14 bases separating them. Germline V gives CDR1 SGHNT, CDR2 YENEEA.

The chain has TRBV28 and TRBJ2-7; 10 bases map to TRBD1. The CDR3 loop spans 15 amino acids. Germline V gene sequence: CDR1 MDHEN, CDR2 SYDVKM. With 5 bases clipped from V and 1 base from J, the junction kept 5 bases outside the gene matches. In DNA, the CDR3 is TGTGCCAGCAGTACTCGGGACAGGGGATCCTACGAGCAGTACTTC. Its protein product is CASSTRDRGSYEQYF.